This T cell receptor (beta chain) was found in a study of T cell responses to AZD1222 COVID-19 vaccine. Turning to the study itself: Doses given second, at about 4 or about 12 weeks, were pooled.

Using immunoSEQ multiplex PCR, the repertoire was profiled, and TCRdb retains in-frame clones only, with some absent. The table has 130,000 to 150,000 clones, approximately 89% seen once. V gave up 2 bases and J gave up 1 base, with 8 bases separating them. The germline CDR1 and CDR2 sequences are SGHTA and FQGNSA. This CDR3 contains 14 residues. This clone was seen only a few times. The receptor's source is an adult in good health. The chain recombines TRBV7-2 with TRBJ2-5; D uncertain. The specimen comprised peripheral blood, sampled on day 0 of AZD1222 vaccination. CDR3 sequence reads: CASSLTAAQETQYF. The CDR3 DNA follows: TGTGCCAGCAGCTTAACGGCAGCCCAAGAGACCCAGTACTTC.